In this sample, the clone carrying this T cell receptor beta chain turned up a few times. The antigen is not known. Sequencing targeted expressed TCRB transcripts, as all isolated RNA had been reverse transcribed. Sequencing used immunoSEQ multiplex PCR; TCRdb keeps in-frame clones, though not all of them. The sample lists hundreds of thousands of clones; over 10% were seen once. The CDR3 runs 12 residues. V lost 0 bases to trimming and J lost 17 bases, with 14 bases between them. Germline V CDR1 and CDR2: GTSNPN, SVGIG (reference sequence). The data are from a study of beta chain features in type 1 diabetes. General study points: A PCR bias possibly favoring shorter templates would apply equally to patients and controls. Shorter TCRB CDR3s, moderately but significantly so, were found in Type 1 diabetes patients in all four CD4+ subsets.

Stem cell-like memory, regulatory, central memory and naive CD4+ cells were sorted via CD45RO/CCR7/CD25/CD127/CD95/CD27. This clonotype originated in a man younger than 35 with type 1 diabetes. The chain has TRBV30 and TRBJ1-6, with D uncertain. Sequencing used naive CD4+ T cells from blood. The CDR3 DNA is TGTGCCTGGAGTGTTGGTAGCCCTAATTTCCACTTT. It codes for CAWSVGSPNFHF.